This T cell receptor (beta chain) emerged from a study of blood T cell repertoires in COVID-19. Turning to the study itself: Samples taken during acute and convalescent COVID-19 were collected in the United States, Italy and Spain. The analysed material was cDNA or gDNA that came from T cells, B-cell-depleted T cells, or PBMCs.

Libraries were prepared by immunoSEQ multiplex PCR; TCRdb keeps only in-frame clonotypes and omits some of them. The sample lists under 200,000 clones; more than 80% were seen once. The CDR3 has 17 residues. V lost 0 bases and J 2 bases, leaving 13 bases between the germline ends. From germline, CDR1 is MGHDK and CDR2 SYGVNS. The TCR comes from a man aged 45 to 65 with acute or convalescent COVID-19. Sequencing was done on a sample of peripheral blood. This rearrangement joins TRBV25-1 to TRBJ1-4; no reliable D call. CDR3 region: CASSEYSQVATNEKLFF. The CDR3 DNA reads as TGTGCCAGCAGTGAATATAGCCAGGTAGCGACTAATGAAAAACTGTTTTTT.